Listed here is a single TCR beta chain. The record originates from a study of sequential checkpoint blockade in melanoma. This CDR3 has 15 amino acids. The germline V and J ends were trimmed by 5 bases and 3 bases, with 17 bases remaining between them. From germline, CDR1 is LNHDA and CDR2 SQIVND (reference sequence). The assay was immunoSEQ multiplex PCR, and TCRdb's table has in-frame clones only and misses some. The data hold under 20,000 clones, with around 75% observed a single time. Treatment indicated: randomized to nivolumab then ipilimumab (arm A) or the reverse (arm B). Sorted cells were live CD3+CD8+, lacking CD19 and CD56, from PBMCs.

Here the sequenced sample was CD8+ T cells sorted from blood (inferred from file names), taken from a patient given nivolumab and ipilimumab in sequence. V is TRBV19 and J is TRBJ2-7; D is possibly TRBD2 (5 bases). This TCR was sampled from a human donor with melanoma. The CDR3 loop reads CASSLSPGTNYEQYF. As DNA, the CDR3 is TGTGCCAGTAGTCTAAGTCCGGGAACTAACTACGAGCAGTACTTC.